The clone carrying this TCR beta chain was found many times. Its antigen remains unknown. In TCRdb, the RT-PCR reads were re-called with MiXCR into one record per CDR3 protein. The table shows about half a million distinct CDR3 sequences, with around 8% occurring only once. The sample comes from a study of response to subunit inactivated influenza vaccine. Study-wide points: The authors suggested that every seasonal influenza vaccination recruits few new T cells.

Source: PBMCs from blood, taken roughly 24 months after vaccination. This sequence originates from a man between 50 and 75 years old who received an inactivated influenza vaccine.

The DNA for the CDR3 is TGTGCCACCAGCAAACGCACCGGGGAGCTGTTTTTT. It translates to CATSKRTGELFF. The chain joins TRBV15 to TRBJ2-2; D is undetermined. There are 12 residues in the CDR3. V was pared by 4 bases and J by 4 bases, with 4 bases between. In germline, CDR1 is LNHNV, CDR2 YYDKDF (reference sequence).